These T cell receptor beta chains were read from a single sample in a study of blood T cells in healthy people across ages. TCRdb independently ran MiXCR on the 5' RACE reads; one entry per CDR3 protein. The sample yields 550,000 to 800,000 distinct CDR3 sequences, 32% seen once. Material for sequencing was blood. The origin of the receptors is a woman aged 80 or over in good health. Each CDR3 is given with its conserved first and last residue. A D gene is named only where the DNA matches it firmly. The size field is filled for only some rows; it gives once, few, many or a size class.

TRBJ2-1 many TRBV6-6 - TGTGCCAGCAGTTACCCATACAATGAGCAGTTCTTC CASSYPYNEQFF
TRBJ1-5 - TRBV20-1 - TGCAGTGCTTTGATATCGGGGGCAAGGTCAGATCAGCCCCAGCATTTT CSALISGARSDQPQHF
TRBJ2-1 - TRBV29-1 TRBD1 TGCAGCGTTGTAAGATTAGCCGGGACAGGGGGTACCTACAATGAGCAGTTCTTC CSVVRLAGTGGTYNEQFF
TRBJ2-1 many TRBV5-1 - TGCGCCAGCAGCTTGTATCAGGGTGCATTGGGTGAGCAGTTCTTC CASSLYQGALGEQFF
TRBJ2-5 few TRBV7-3 - TGTGCCAGCAGCTTAGCGGGGAACGGGGAGACCCAGTACTTC CASSLAGNGETQYF
TRBJ2-2 few TRBV6-2/TRBV6-3 - TGTGCCAGCAGTTACAGCAGGCTCACCGGGGAGCTGTTTTTT CASSYSRLTGELFF
TRBJ1-5 many TRBV4-2 TRBD1 TGTGCCAGCAGCCCGACAGGGGGCGGGTGGAACCAGCATTTT CASSPTGGGWNQHF
TRBJ2-2 - TRBV12-3/TRBV12-4 - TGTGCCAGTCAGATGGAGGGCGGGTACACCGGGGAGCTGTTTTTT CASQMEGGYTGELFF
TRBJ2-3 - TRBV20-1 TRBD2 TGCAGTGCTAGAGATACTAGCGGGGGGGCAGATGCGCAGTATTTT CSARDTSGGADAQYF
TRBJ2-5 few TRBV20-1 - TGCAGTGCTAGAGATAGGGCCCGACTACAGGAGACCCAGTACTTC CSARDRARLQETQYF
TRBJ2-2 - TRBV9 - TGTGCCAGCAGCGTAGTCCTGGGCGGGGAGCGGTTTTTT CASSVVLGGERFF
TRBJ1-2 many TRBV2 - TGTGCCAGCAGGAAAGGACAGTCTAACTATGGCTACACCTTC CASRKGQSNYGYTF
TRBJ2-6 - TRBV28 - TGTGCCAGCATTCCCGGGGCAGCTAACCCCTCTGGGGCCAACGTCCTGACTTTC CASIPGAANPSGANVLTF
TRBJ2-5 - TRBV4-3 - TGCGCCAGCAGCCAAGATACGGGGGGCGGTTTGGAGACCCAGTACTTC CASSQDTGGGLETQYF
TRBJ2-2 - TRBV9 - TGTGCCAGCAGCGTAAGGTCAGCGGGCGGGGAGCTGTTTTTT CASSVRSAGGELFF
TRBJ2-7 - TRBV5-1 - TGCGCCAGCAGCTTTGAGGCGGCCATCTCCTACGAGCAGTACTTC CASSFEAAISYEQYF
TRBJ1-4 few TRBV7-2 TRBD1 TGTGCCAGCAGCTTAGCCAGGGGGCAAGGTGAAAAACTGTTTTTT CASSLARGQGEKLFF
TRBJ2-1 many TRBV12-3/TRBV12-4 - TGTGCCAGCTATTCCCGGGGTTATGAGCAGTTCTTC CASYSRGYEQFF
TRBJ2-4 many TRBV7-2 TRBD2 TGTGCCAGCAGCTCCCGAGGAGGGGGGACTAGCGTAGGCAAAAACATTCAGTACTTC CASSSRGGGTSVGKNIQYF
TRBJ1-5 - TRBV6-6 - TGTGCCAGCAGCTACGGTAAGGATCTGCAGCCCCAGCATTTT CASSYGKDLQPQHF
TRBJ1-1 - TRBV5-1 - TGCGCCAGCTGCTTGGCCGGGGGCGTGGTTGAAGCTTTCTTT CASCLAGGVVEAFF
TRBJ2-5 - TRBV20-1 TRBD1 TGCTGTGCTGAATCCGGGACAGGCGCTGAGACCCAGTACTTC CCAESGTGAETQYF
TRBJ2-7 many TRBV7-2 - TGTGCCAGCAGCCCGGACCGTTTTAGATCCTACGAGCAGTACTTC CASSPDRFRSYEQYF
TRBJ2-7 many TRBV12-3/TRBV12-4 TRBD1 TGTGCCAGCAGTTTAGCAGGGGGCGCTTCCCCCGAGCAGTACTTC CASSLAGGASPEQYF
TRBJ2-7 many TRBV10-3 - TGTGCCTCCACGCCTGTGGACACAACCTACGAGCAGTACTTC CASTPVDTTYEQYF
TRBJ1-2 many TRBV12-3/TRBV12-4 - TGTGCCAGCAGTTTAAAGTATGGCTACACCTTC CASSLKYGYTF
TRBJ2-1 - TRBV27 - TGTGCCAGCAGACTAGTCAAGACTGGCCTCGATGAGCAGTTCTTC CASRLVKTGLDEQFF
TRBJ1-4 many TRBV20-1 - TGCAGTGCTAGAGACTTGTTGGAAAAACTGTTTTTT CSARDLLEKLFF
TRBJ1-5 few TRBV12-5 TRBD1 TGTGCTAGTGGCCCAGGGGGAGATCAGCCCCAGCATTTT CASGPGGDQPQHF
TRBJ2-5 - TRBV12-3/TRBV12-4 TRBD2 TGTGCCAGCAGTTCGGACTGGCGGGGGGCGGGTGAGACCCAGTACTTC CASSSDWRGAGETQYF
TRBJ1-1 - TRBV5-1 - TGCGCCAGCAGCTTGGAAACAGGGATTGTAAACACTGAAGCTTTCTTT CASSLETGIVNTEAFF
TRBJ1-1 - TRBV7-2 TRBD1 TGTGCCAGCAGCTTAGAGTACAGGGGGTACACTGAAGCTTTCTTT CASSLEYRGYTEAFF
TRBJ2-1 - TRBV5-1 TRBD2 TGCGCCAGCAGCTTGTCTTCTAGCGGACTCGATGAGCAGTTCTTC CASSLSSSGLDEQFF
TRBJ2-5 - TRBV5-1 TRBD1 TGCGCCGGCAGCAGACAGGGGGACCAAGAGACCCAGTACTTC CAGSRQGDQETQYF
TRBJ1-4 few TRBV5-5 - TGTGCCAGCAGCTTGGGAATAACTAATGAAAAACTGTTTTTT CASSLGITNEKLFF
TRBJ2-2 - TRBV4-1 - TGCGCCAGCAGCCACCTTAACACCGGGGAGCTGTTTTTT CASSHLNTGELFF
TRBJ2-2 many TRBV7-2 TRBD1 TGTGCCAGCAGCTTAGAAGTGAGTCGAGGGACAGGAGGCACCGGGGAGCTGTTTTTT CASSLEVSRGTGGTGELFF